Below are 10 T cell receptor beta chains sequenced from a single sample in a study of early T cells in non-severe SARS-CoV-2 infection. TCRdb passed the 5' RACE reads through MiXCR, listing each CDR3 protein once. The sample lists about 60,000 distinct CDR3 sequences, around 20% seen once, with 16% in the top ten. This specimen was whole blood, taken at baseline. Receptors were obtained from an adult who was a healthcare worker with PCR-confirmed SARS-CoV-2 infection or an uninfected control (not recorded which).

This chain joins TRBV7-6 and TRBJ2-5, with 8 positions matching TRBD2. V was clipped by 2 bases and J by 6 bases; unmatched bases: 5. The CDR3 has 14 residues. CDR1 is SGHVS and CDR2 is FNYEAQ in the germline V gene. CDR3 in amino acids: CASSLSGGGKTQYF. The CDR3 DNA is TGTGCCAGCAGCTTAAGCGGGGGCGGGAAGACCCAGTACTTC.

V usage is TRBV7-6 and J usage is TRBJ2-2; possible D gene TRBD2, 5 bases. The CDR3 is 16 amino acids. CDR1 SGHVS and CDR2 FNYEAQ come from the germline V gene. V was shortened by 2 bases and J by 0 bases, with 10 bases between the two germline ends. Here the CDR3 reads CASSLSRDTNTGELFF. In DNA form, the CDR3 reads TGTGCCAGCAGCTTAAGTCGGGATACGAACACCGGGGAGCTGTTTTTT.

This chain joins TRBV2 and TRBJ2-5, with 9 bases identical to TRBD1. The length of the CDR3 is 15 residues. CDR1 is SNHLY, CDR2 FYNNEI, per germline. V lost 10 bases, J lost 5 bases, and 14 bases stayed unmatched. CDR3 sequence reads: CATTETGGAMETQYF. The CDR3 region has the DNA TGTGCCACCACTGAAACAGGGGGCGCGATGGAGACCCAGTACTTC. Filled out from reference TRBV2 and TRBJ2-5, the complete variable domain reads EPEVTQTPSHQVTQMGQEVILRCVPISNHLYFYWYRQILGQKVEFLVSFYNNEISEKSEIFDDQFSVERPDGSNFTLKIRSTKLEDSAMYFCATTETGGAMETQYFGPGTRLLVL.

This clonotype has ten or more counts. The chain has TRBV6-5 and TRBJ2-6; D is unresolved. Trimming took off 4 bases at V and 4 bases at J, with 11 bases between the two ends. CDR1 is MNHEY, CDR2 SVGAGI, per germline. CDR3 length: 15 residues. CDR3 nucleotides: TGTGCCAGCAGTTCAGCAGGCCCCGGGGCCAACGTCCTGACTTTC. It codes for CASSSAGPGANVLTF.

The chain employs TRBV2 and TRBJ2-1; TRBD2 aligns across 9 bases. CDR1 is SNHLY and CDR2 is FYNNEI in the germline V gene. This CDR3 region has 15 residues. V gave up 2 bases and J gave up 3 bases; unmatched junction bases: 2. The CDR3 nucleotides read TGTGCCAGCAGTGAAAGCGGGGGGAGCTACAATGAGCAGTTCTTC. Translated: CASSESGGSYNEQFF.

V gene TRBV10-3 combines with J gene TRBJ2-4, with 9 bases lining up with TRBD1. The CDR3 runs to 16 residues. Per germline, CDR1 ENHRY and CDR2 SYGVKD. Trimming took 2 bases from V and 6 from J; bases not matched to a gene: 8. The CDR3 sequence is CAISEGPGQGINIQYF. The DNA of the CDR3 is TGTGCCATCAGTGAGGGACCGGGACAGGGAATAAACATTCAGTACTTC.

J is TRBJ2-7 and V is TRBV12-3 or TRBV12-4; D remains ambiguous. Between the trimmed V and J ends, which lost 0 bases and 2 bases, there was a span of 5 bases. This CDR3 has 13 amino acids. The CDR3 sequence: CASSLAIAYEQYF. The CDR3 DNA is TGTGCCAGCAGTTTAGCCATAGCCTACGAGCAGTACTTC.

The V gene is TRBV5-4, the J gene TRBJ2-3; 12 bases are a match to TRBD2. The V and J ends lost 1 base and 6 bases, in that order; junction bases with no gene match: 6. The germline CDR1 and CDR2 sequences are SGHNT and YYREEE (reference sequence). This CDR3 has 16 residues. The CDR3 coding sequence is TGTGCCAGCAGCTTGAAACTAGCGGGGGGTTCGGATACGCAGTATTTT. Protein: CASSLKLAGGSDTQYF.

J is TRBJ2-1 and V is TRBV12-3 or TRBV12-4; 8 bases agree with TRBD2. The CDR3 length is 14 residues. The junction had 11 bases not matched to a gene; V was cut back by 6 bases and J by 10 bases. The CDR3 loop reads CASRGLVGGQEQFF. In DNA form, the CDR3 reads TGTGCCAGCAGGGGACTAGTGGGGGGTCAGGAGCAGTTCTTC.

This clonotype has a handful of counts. This chain's CDR3 is CASSLLGDNSPLHF. CDR3 sequence (DNA): TGTGCCAGCAGTCTTCTGGGAGATAATTCACCCCTCCACTTT. The V and J genes are TRBV6-2 or TRBV6-3 and TRBJ1-6; D is uncertain. Trimming left V 5 bases short and J 5 bases short, with 10 bases between. This CDR3 spans 14 amino acids. Germline V gives CDR1 MNHEY, CDR2 SVGEGT.